The 12 T cell receptor beta chains listed next were all sequenced from one sample in a study of radiotherapy plus CTLA-4 blockade in lung cancer. Measured with immunoSEQ multiplex PCR; TCRdb has only the in-frame clones, and not every one. In the table there are tens of thousands of clones, around three quarters of which are singletons. The source material was peripheral blood, sampled from a patient treated with radiotherapy plus ipilimumab. These receptors were taken from a human donor with non-small cell lung cancer that progressed on radiotherapy plus ipilimumab.

A remark on this clone: Other nucleotide sequences from this sample produce the same CDR3. V usage is TRBV4-1 and J usage is TRBJ2-7, with a tentative D call TRBD2 (7 bases). Trimming removed 2 bases from V and 3 bases from J, with 14 bases in between. CDR1 MGHRA and CDR2 YSYEKL come from the germline V gene. The CDR3 has 15 residues. This CDR3 is CASSQTRGGVYEQYF. The CDR3 coding sequence is TGCGCCAGCAGCCAAACGAGGGGGGGGGTCTACGAGCAGTACTTC.

This clone has just a few counts. The DNA for the CDR3 is TGTGCCAGCAGCGGTGGACCGTCTGGGGCCAACGTCCTGACTTTC. Translating it yields CASSGGPSGANVLTF. The chain joins TRBV5-4 to TRBJ2-6; D gene ambiguous. V was pared by 4 bases and J by 1 base, with 9 bases between. The CDR3 extends over 15 amino acids. Germline lookup yields CDR1 SGHNT and CDR2 YYREEE (reference sequence).

The chain links TRBV6-5 to TRBJ2-1; no clear D. The V gene lost 4 bases and the J gene lost 1 base, with 5 bases spanning the gap. This CDR3 contains 13 residues. Germline V CDR1 and CDR2: MNHEY, SVGAGI. The CDR3 nucleotides are TGTGCCAGCAGTTCTAGGTCCTACAATGAGCAGTTCTTC. This translates into CASSSRSYNEQFF.

The V and J genes are TRBV4-1 and TRBJ1-4; 8 bases fit TRBD1. Trimming at V came to 2 bases and at J to 3 bases, leaving 17 bases not matched to a gene. The germline gives CDR1 MGHRA, CDR2 YSYEKL. The CDR3 totals 20 residues. In nucleotides, the CDR3 is TGCGCCAGCAGCCAAAGGGCTAGCGGCGGGCAGGGGGCACCTAATGAAAAACTGTTTTTT. This codes for CASSQRASGGQGAPNEKLFF.

The CDR3 DNA is TGCGCCAGCAGCTTGGGACTAGCGGGGGGGCCCTACAATGAGCAGTTCTTC. Translating it yields CASSLGLAGGPYNEQFF. The rearrangement joins TRBV5-1 to TRBJ2-1; 14 bases match TRBD2. V shed 0 bases and J 2 bases; nucleotides not matched to a gene: 1. CDR3 length equals 17 residues. Germline CDR1 reads SGHRS; CDR2 reads YFSETQ.

This rearrangement joins TRBV15 to TRBJ1-6; D gene uncertain. In germline, CDR1 is LNHNV, CDR2 YYDKDF (reference sequence). This CDR3 contains 16 residues. V shed 1 base and J shed 9 bases, with 16 bases lying between them. The CDR3 sequence: CATSRGSKALGSPLHF. In DNA form, the CDR3 reads TGTGCCACCAGCAGAGGGAGTAAGGCTCTCGGTTCACCCCTCCACTTT.

With respect to this clone: The germline gene is not matched at one end of the junction; a read error may be the cause. The chain couples TRBV19 to TRBJ2-7; D might be TRBD2 (5 bases). The CDR3 runs 13 residues. Germline-derived CDR1 and CDR2 are LNHDA and SQIVND (reference sequence). CDR3 amino acids: CASSISLGLEEDF. The CDR3 DNA follows: TGTGCCAGTAGTATTTCCCTAGGACTGGAGGAGGACTTC.

The chain carries TRBV18 and TRBJ2-5, with 7 nucleotides matching TRBD2. Germline loops: CDR1 KGHSH, CDR2 LQKENI. Losses at the gene ends were 3 bases for V and 0 bases for J; bases not matched to a gene: 1. The CDR3 runs to 14 residues. Here the CDR3 reads CASSPGGNQETQYF. Here the CDR3 DNA reads TGTGCCAGCTCACCGGGAGGGAACCAAGAGACCCAGTACTTC. Full variable domain (outside the CDR3, taken from reference TRBV18 and TRBJ2-5): NAGVMQNPRHLVRRRGQEARLRCSPMKGHSHVYWYRQLPEEGLKFMVYLQKENIIDESGMPKERFSAEFPKEGPSILRIQQVVRGDSAAYFCASSPGGNQETQYFGPGTRLLVL.

The rearrangement joins TRBV2 to TRBJ2-1; D tentatively reads TRBD1 or TRBD2 (5 bases each). Germline CDR1 reads SNHLY; CDR2 reads FYNNEI. Trimming shortened V by 7 bases and J by 9 bases, and 19 bases separated the two germline ends. The CDR3 is 14 residues long. The CDR3 reads CASTYGTGMGEQFF. In DNA, the CDR3 is TGTGCCAGCACCTACGGGACCGGGATGGGTGAGCAGTTCTTC.

The chain is built from TRBV29-1 and TRBJ2-1; tentative D call: TRBD2 (7 bases). Germline V lookup: CDR1 SQVTM, CDR2 ANQGSEA. This CDR3 has 12 residues. With 7 bases removed from V and 4 bases from J, the gap between germline ends came to 11 bases. CDR3 DNA sequence: TGCAGCGCGGCGGGGGCATACAATGAGCAGTTCTTC. Its protein is CSAAGAYNEQFF.

The chain recombines TRBV5-8 with TRBJ2-1; a weak D match, TRBD1 (6 bases). Between the trimmed V and J ends, which lost 0 bases and 0 bases, there was a span of 10 bases. This CDR3 has 16 residues. CDR1 is SGHTS, CDR2 YDEGEE, per germline. The CDR3 nucleotides are TGTGCCAGCAGCTTGGGGACAGTAGACTCCTACAATGAGCAGTTCTTC. It encodes CASSLGTVDSYNEQFF. Looking up the rest from reference TRBV5-8 and TRBJ2-1 gives the full variable domain: EAGVTQSPTHLIKTRGQQATLRCSPISGHTSVYWYQQALGLGLQFLLWYDEGEERNRGNFPPRFSGRQFPNYSSELNVNALELEDSALYLCASSLGTVDSYNEQFFGPGTRLTVL.

This clone was seen once. This chain connects TRBV6-1 to TRBJ1-2, with 7 nucleotides matching TRBD1. Germline assignment: CDR1 MNHNS and CDR2 SASEGT. The CDR3 is 14 residues long. Trimming cost V 7 bases and J 3 bases; bases outside gene matches: 8. The CDR3 DNA reads TGTGCCAGCACCCCAGGGGGGACAGACTATGGCTACACCTTC. Protein product: CASTPGGTDYGYTF.